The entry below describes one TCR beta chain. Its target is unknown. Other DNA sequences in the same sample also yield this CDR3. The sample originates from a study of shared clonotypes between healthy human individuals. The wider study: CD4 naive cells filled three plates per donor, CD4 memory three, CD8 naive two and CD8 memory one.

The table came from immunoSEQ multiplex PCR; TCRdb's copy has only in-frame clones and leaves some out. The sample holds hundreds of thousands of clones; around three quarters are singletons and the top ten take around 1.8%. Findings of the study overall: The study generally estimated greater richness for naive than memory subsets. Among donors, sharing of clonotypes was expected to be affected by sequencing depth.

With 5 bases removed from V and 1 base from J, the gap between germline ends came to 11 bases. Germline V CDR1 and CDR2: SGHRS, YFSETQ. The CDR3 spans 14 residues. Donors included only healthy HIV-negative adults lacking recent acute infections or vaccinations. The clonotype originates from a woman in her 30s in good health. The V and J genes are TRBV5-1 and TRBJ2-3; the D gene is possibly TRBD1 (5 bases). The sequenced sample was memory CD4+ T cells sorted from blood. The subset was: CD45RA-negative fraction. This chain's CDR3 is CASSSQTGTDTQYF. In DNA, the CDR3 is TGCGCCAGCAGTAGTCAGACAGGCACAGATACGCAGTATTTT.